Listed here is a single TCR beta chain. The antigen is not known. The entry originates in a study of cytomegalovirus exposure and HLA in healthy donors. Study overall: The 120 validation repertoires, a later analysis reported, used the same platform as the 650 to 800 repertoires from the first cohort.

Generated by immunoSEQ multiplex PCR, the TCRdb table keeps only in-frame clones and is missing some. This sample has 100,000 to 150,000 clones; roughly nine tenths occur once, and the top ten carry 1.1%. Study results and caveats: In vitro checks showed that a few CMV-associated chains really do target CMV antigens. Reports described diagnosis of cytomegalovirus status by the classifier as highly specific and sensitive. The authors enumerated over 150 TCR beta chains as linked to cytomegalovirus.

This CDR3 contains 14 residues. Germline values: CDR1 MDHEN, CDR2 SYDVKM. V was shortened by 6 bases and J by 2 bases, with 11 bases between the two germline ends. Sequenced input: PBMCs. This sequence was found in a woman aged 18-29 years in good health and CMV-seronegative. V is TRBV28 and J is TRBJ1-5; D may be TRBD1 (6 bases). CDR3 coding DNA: TGTGCCAGCAGCGAGGGGGTTCGCAATCAGCCCCAGCATTTT. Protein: CASSEGVRNQPQHF.